The sequence of this TCR beta chain was determined in a study of blood T cell repertoires in COVID-19. Across the study: Some COVID-19 samples were acute and others convalescent; all came from the United States, Italy and Spain. PBMCs, B-cell-depleted T cells, or T cells were the source of the cDNA or gDNA that made up the material.

After removal of 1 base from V and 6 bases from J, the junction contained 7 bases not matched to a gene. Looked up from germline, CDR1 is SGHAT and CDR2 is FQNNGV. This CDR3 region has 15 residues. Methods used by the authors: Amplified reference gene primers provided the basis for estimating nucleated cell counts. Sequenced by immunoSEQ multiplex PCR; TCRdb stores in-frame clones only, minus some. V and J calls and clone size come straight from that table; D and trimming were deduced from the DNA. Of 97,000 or so clones listed, around four fifths are singletons. Sequences were obtained from peripheral blood. This TCR came from a man aged 65 to 85 with acute or convalescent COVID-19. The V and J genes are TRBV11-2 and TRBJ2-7; 9 nucleotides align to TRBD2. The chain's CDR3 is CASSLGGTSFSEQYF. The CDR3 coding sequence is TGTGCCAGCAGCTTAGGAGGGACTAGCTTTTCCGAGCAGTACTTC.